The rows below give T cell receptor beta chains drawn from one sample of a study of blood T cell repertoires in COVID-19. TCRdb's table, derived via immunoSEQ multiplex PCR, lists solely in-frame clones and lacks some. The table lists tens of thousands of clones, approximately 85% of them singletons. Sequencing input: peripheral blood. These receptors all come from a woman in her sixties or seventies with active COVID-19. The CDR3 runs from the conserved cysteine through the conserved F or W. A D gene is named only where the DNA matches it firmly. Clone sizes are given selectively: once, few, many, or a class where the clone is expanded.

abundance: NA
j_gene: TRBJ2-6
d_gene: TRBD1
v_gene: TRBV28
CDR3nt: TGTGCCAGCAGTTTAACCGGGACAGGGATATTTGGGGCCAACGTCCTGACTTTC
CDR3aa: CASSLTGTGIFGANVLTF

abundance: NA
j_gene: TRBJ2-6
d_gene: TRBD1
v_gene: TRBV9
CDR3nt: TGTGCCAGCAGCGTTCAGAGGACAGGCTCCAGCTCTGGGGCCAACGTCCTGACTTTC
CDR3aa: CASSVQRTGSSSGANVLTF

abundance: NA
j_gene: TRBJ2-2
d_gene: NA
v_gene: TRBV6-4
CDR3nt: TGTGCCAGCAGTCGAGAAGGAGGGACCGGGGAGCTGTTTTTT
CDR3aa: CASSREGGTGELFF

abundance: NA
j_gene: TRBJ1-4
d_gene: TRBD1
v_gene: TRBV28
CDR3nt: TGTGCCAGCAGTTTATCGACAGGGGGTGAAAAACTGTTTTTT
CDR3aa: CASSLSTGGEKLFF

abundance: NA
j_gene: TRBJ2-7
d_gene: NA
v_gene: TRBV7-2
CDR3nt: TGTGCCAGCAGTCCTGCCTACGAGCAGTACTTC
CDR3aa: CASSPAYEQYF

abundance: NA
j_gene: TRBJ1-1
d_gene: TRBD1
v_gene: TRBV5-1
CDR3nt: TGCGCCAGCAGCCGATTAGGGGGCGCGAACAGAGAAGCTTTCTTT
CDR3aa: CASSRLGGANREAFF

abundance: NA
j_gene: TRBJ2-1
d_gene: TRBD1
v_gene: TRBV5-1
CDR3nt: TGCGCCAGCAGCCCGACAGGGGGCCCTGAGCAGTTCTTC
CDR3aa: CASSPTGGPEQFF

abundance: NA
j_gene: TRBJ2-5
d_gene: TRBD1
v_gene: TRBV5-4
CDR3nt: TGTGCCAGCAGCTCCCCAGGACAGGGACAAGAGACCCAGTACTTC
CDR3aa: CASSSPGQGQETQYF

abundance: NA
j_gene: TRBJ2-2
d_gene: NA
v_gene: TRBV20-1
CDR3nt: TGCAGTGCTAGTGACAGTCCTAACACCGGGGAGCTGTTTTTT
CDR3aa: CSASDSPNTGELFF

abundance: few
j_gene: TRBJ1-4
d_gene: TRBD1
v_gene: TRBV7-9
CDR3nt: TGTGCCAGCAGCCCACCGACAGGGATTAATGAAAAACTGTTTTTT
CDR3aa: CASSPPTGINEKLFF

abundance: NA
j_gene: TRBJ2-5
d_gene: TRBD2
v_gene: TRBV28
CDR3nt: TGTGCCAGCAGTTTTCAGTTGGGGACTAAGGAGACCCAGTACTTC
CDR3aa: CASSFQLGTKETQYF

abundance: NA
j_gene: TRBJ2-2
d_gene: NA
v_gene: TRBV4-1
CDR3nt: TGCGCCAGCAGCCAAAGTCTGGCAGCCGGGGAGCTGTTTTTT
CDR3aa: CASSQSLAAGELFF

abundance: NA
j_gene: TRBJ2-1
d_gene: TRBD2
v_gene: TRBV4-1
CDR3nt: TGCGCCAGCAGCCTGGGTTATTTAGCGGGGGCCTACAATGAGCAGTTCTTC
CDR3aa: CASSLGYLAGAYNEQFF

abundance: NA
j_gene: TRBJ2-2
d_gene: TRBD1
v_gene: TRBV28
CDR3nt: TGTGCCAGCAGTTCACCGGGACAGGAGGGTATCGGGGAGCTGTTTTTT
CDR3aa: CASSSPGQEGIGELFF

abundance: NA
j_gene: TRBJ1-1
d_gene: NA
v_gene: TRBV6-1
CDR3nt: TGTGCCAGCAGTGACAGCACTGAAGCTTTCTTT
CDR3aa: CASSDSTEAFF

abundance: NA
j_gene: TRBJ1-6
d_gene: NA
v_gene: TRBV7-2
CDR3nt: TGTGCCAGCAGCTTAACTCGATCACCCCTCCACTTT
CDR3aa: CASSLTRSPLHF

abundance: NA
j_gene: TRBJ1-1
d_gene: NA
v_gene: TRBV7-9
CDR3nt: TGTGCCAGCAGCCTAGGCCCGGAGGAGGTCTTT
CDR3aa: CASSLGPEEVF

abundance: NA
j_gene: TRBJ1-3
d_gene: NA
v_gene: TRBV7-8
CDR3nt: TGTGCCAGCAGCGAACAGGGTGGTTCTGGAAACACCATATATTTT
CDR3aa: CASSEQGGSGNTIYF

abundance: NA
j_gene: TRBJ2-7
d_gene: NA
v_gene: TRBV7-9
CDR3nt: TGTGCCAGCAGCAAGGGACTCCACGAGCAGTACTTC
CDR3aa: CASSKGLHEQYF

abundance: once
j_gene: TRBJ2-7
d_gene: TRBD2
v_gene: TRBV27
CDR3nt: TGTGCCAGCAGTGGGACTAGCGGAACCTACGAGCAGTACTTC
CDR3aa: CASSGTSGTYEQYF

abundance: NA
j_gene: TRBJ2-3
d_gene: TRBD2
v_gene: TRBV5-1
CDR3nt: TGCGCCAGCAAATTAGCGGGAGCTCGAGATACGCAGTATTTT
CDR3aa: CASKLAGARDTQYF

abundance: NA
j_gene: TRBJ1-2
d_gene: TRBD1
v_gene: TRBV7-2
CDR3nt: TGTGCCAGCAGCTCCGGACAGGCAATACATGGCTACACCTTC
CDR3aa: CASSSGQAIHGYTF

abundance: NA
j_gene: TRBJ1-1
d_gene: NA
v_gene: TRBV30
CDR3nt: TGTGCCTGGAGTCTTCAGCTAGCTGAAGCTTTCTTT
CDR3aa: CAWSLQLAEAFF

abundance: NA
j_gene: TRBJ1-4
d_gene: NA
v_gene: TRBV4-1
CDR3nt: TGCGCCAGCAGCCAAGATGGGGCAGGGGCTTATGTTGAAAAACTGTTTTTT
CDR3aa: CASSQDGAGAYVEKLFF

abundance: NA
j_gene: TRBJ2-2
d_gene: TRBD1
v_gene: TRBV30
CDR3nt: TGTGCCTCCTCCCTCGGGACAGGGATCACCGGGGAGCTGTTTTTT
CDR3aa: CASSLGTGITGELFF

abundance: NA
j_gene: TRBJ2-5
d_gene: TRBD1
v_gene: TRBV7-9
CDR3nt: TGTGCCAGCAGGCCCCCTTTTCGGGACAGGGAGGCAGAGACCCAGTACTTC
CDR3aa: CASRPPFRDREAETQYF

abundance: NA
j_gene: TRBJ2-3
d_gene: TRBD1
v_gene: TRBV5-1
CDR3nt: TGCGCCAGCAGCACCGCCTGGACAGGGCGCACAGATACGCAGTATTTT
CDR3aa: CASSTAWTGRTDTQYF

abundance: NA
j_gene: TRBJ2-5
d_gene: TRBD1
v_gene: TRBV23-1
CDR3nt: TGCGCCAGCAGTCGAACGCCGGGACAGTTGGGGGAGACCCAGTACTTC
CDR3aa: CASSRTPGQLGETQYF

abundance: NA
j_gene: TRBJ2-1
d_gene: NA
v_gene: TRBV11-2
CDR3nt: TGTGCCAGCAGCTCCCTTGGTTTCGCGGGTCGGTACAATGAGCAGTTCTTC
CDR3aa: CASSSLGFAGRYNEQFF

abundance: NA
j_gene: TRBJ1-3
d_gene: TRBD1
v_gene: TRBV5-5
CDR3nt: TGTGCCAGCAGTACCGGACAGGTTGGAAACACCATATATTTT
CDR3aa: CASSTGQVGNTIYF

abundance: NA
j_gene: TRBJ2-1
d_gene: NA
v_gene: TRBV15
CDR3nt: TGTGCCACCAGCCCCGAGGCTACTAGTGTCGGCTACAATGAGCAGTTCTTC
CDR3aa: CATSPEATSVGYNEQFF

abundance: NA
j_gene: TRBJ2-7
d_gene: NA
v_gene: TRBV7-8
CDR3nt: TGTGCCAGCAGCCCCTACACAGGGTTCGAGCAGTACTTC
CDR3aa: CASSPYTGFEQYF

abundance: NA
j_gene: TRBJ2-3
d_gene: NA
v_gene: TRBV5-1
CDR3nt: TGCGCCAGCAGCTTGGCCATTGGGGGGAGGACAGATACGCAGTATTTT
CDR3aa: CASSLAIGGRTDTQYF

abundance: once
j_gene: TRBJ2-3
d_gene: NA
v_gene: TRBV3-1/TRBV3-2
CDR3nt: TGTGCCAGCAGACGTACAGAAGGGGCAGATACGCAGTATTTT
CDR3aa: CASRRTEGADTQYF

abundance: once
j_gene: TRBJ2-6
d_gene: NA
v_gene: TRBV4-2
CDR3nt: TGTGCCAGCAGCCAAGACAGGGAGGTTGCTGGGGCCAACGTCCTGACTTTC
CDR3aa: CASSQDREVAGANVLTF

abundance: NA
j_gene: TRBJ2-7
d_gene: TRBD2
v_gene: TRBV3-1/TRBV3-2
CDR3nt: TGTGCCAGCAGCCCCGGACTAGCGAACTACGAGCAGTACTTC
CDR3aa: CASSPGLANYEQYF

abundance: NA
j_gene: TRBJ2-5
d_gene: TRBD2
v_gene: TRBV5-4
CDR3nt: TGTGCCAGCAGCGTCGGGACTAGCTTACAGACCCAGTACTTC
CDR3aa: CASSVGTSLQTQYF

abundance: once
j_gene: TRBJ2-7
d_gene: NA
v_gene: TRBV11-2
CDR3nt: TGTGCCAGCAGCTTAGAATCTCCCTACGAGCAGTACTTC
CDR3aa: CASSLESPYEQYF

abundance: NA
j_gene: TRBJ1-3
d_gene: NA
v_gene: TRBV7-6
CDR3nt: TGTGCCAGCAGCTTAGCGCTTTCAGGCTCTGGAAACACCATATATTTT
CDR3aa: CASSLALSGSGNTIYF

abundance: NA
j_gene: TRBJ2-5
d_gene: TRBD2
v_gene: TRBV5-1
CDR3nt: TGCGCCAGCAGCTTAACCGGGACTAGCTTCCGGGAGACCCAGTACTTC
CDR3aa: CASSLTGTSFRETQYF

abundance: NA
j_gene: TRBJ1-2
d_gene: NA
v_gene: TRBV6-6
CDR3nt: TGTGCCAGCAGTCTACAGGGCATGGGGAGTACCTTC
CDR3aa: CASSLQGMGSTF

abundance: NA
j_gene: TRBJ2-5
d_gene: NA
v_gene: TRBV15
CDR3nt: TGTGCCACCAGCAGGGGGTTCCTCGACGGAGGGGACGAGACCCAGTACTTC
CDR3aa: CATSRGFLDGGDETQYF

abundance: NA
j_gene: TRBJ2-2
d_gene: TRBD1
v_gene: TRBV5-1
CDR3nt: TGCGCCAGCAGACAGGGGGCGGAAGTCACCGGGGAGCTGTTTTTT
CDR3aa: CASRQGAEVTGELFF

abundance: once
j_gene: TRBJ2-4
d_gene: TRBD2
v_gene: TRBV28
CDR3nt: TGTGCCAGCAGTTCCGGGGGGATAGCCAAAAACATTCAGTACTTC
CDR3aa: CASSSGGIAKNIQYF

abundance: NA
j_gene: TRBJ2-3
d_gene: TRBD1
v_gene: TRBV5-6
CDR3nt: TGTGCCAGCAGCTCCTATGCGACAGGGATCCCTAGCACAGATACGCAGTATTTT
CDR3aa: CASSSYATGIPSTDTQYF

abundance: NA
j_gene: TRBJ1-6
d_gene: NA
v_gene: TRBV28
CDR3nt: TGTGCCAGCAGTTTAGAGCTTAATTCACCCCTCCACTTT
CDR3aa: CASSLELNSPLHF

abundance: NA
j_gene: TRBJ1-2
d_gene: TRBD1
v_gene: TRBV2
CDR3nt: TGTGCCAGCAGCCCAGGGGGCGCTAACTATGGCTACACCTTC
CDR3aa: CASSPGGANYGYTF

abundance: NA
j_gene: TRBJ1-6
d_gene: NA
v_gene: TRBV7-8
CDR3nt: TGTGCCAGCAGCGTCGGTATGAGCTCCTATAATTCACCCCTCCACTTT
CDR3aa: CASSVGMSSYNSPLHF

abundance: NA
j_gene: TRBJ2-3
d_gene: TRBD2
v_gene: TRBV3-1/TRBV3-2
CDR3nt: TGTGCCAGCAGCCTAGCAGGGACTAGCGGTCGCACAGATACGCAGTATTTT
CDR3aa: CASSLAGTSGRTDTQYF

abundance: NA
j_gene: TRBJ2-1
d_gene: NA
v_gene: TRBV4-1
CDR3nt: TGCGCCAGCAGCCGATCCGGGACCTACAATGAGCAGTTCTTC
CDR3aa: CASSRSGTYNEQFF

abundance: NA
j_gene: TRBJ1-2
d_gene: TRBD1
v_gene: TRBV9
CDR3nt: TGTGCCAGCAGCGTCGGCAGGGGGGACTATGGCTACACCTTC
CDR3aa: CASSVGRGDYGYTF

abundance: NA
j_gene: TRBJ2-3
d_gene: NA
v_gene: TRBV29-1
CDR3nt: TGCAGCGTTGAGGTCGCGACAGATACGCAGTATTTT
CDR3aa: CSVEVATDTQYF

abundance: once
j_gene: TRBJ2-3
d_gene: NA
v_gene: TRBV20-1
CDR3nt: TGCAGTGGTCCGAGCCCAGATACGCAGTATTTT
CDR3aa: CSGPSPDTQYF

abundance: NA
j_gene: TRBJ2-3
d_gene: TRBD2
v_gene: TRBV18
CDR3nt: TGTGCCAGCTCACCCGGCGGACTAGGCACAGATACGCAGTATTTT
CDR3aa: CASSPGGLGTDTQYF

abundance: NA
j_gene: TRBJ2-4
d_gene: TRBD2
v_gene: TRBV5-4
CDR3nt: TGTGCCAGCAGCCCCCGGGGGGGGAAAAACATTCAGTACTTC
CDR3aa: CASSPRGGKNIQYF